These 15 T cell receptor beta chains were all obtained from the same sample, sequenced in a study of Ad26.COV2.S vaccination and SARS-CoV-2 variants. TCRdb's table, derived via immunoSEQ multiplex PCR, lists solely in-frame clones and lacks some. The data show nearly 400,000 clones, roughly 90% seen once. The treatment was: roughly 19 received Ad26.COV2.S at low or high dose, single or two shots; about 5 received placebo; per-sample allocation not given. Specimens were obtained on day 63 following the first vaccine or placebo injection. The sequencing used peripheral blood, collected in a trial of Ad26.COV2.S vaccine versus placebo. All receptors derive from a person aged 18-60 years who received the Ad26.COV2.S COVID-19 vaccine or a placebo.

In the case of this clone: The sample carries other DNA sequences with the same CDR3. This rearrangement joins TRBV18 to TRBJ1-1, with 9 bases aligning to TRBD1. Germline loops: CDR1 KGHSH, CDR2 LQKENI. Germline trimming cut 2 bases from V and 5 bases from J; bases unmatched to any gene: 3. This CDR3 comprises 14 residues. CDR3 protein: CASSPGQGNTEAFF. Here the CDR3 DNA reads TGTGCCAGCTCACCAGGACAGGGGAATACTGAAGCTTTCTTT.

The J gene is TRBJ2-1, the V gene TRBV7-9; TRBD2 matches 13 bases. Germline V gene sequence: CDR1 SEHNR, CDR2 FQNEAQ (reference sequence). The CDR3 has 18 amino acids. The junction had 14 bases not matched to a gene; V was cut back by 5 bases and J by 7 bases. The chain's CDR3 is CASSTVRTSGRNKNEQFF. CDR3 in DNA: TGTGCCAGCAGCACCGTGAGGACTAGCGGGAGAAATAAAAATGAGCAGTTCTTC.

This clone showed up many times. Here the CDR3 reads CASSPTRGNQPQHF. The CDR3 region has the DNA TGTGCCAGCAGCCCGACCAGGGGGAATCAGCCCCAGCATTTT. The rearrangement links TRBV7-2 to TRBJ1-5; 7 nucleotides agree with TRBD1. Trimming removed 5 bases from V and 4 bases from J; junction bases left unmatched: 5. The germline gives CDR1 SGHTA, CDR2 FQGNSA. The CDR3 consists of 14 residues.

This chain uses TRBV6-1 with TRBJ2-5; 9 bases map to TRBD2. In germline, CDR1 is MNHNS, CDR2 SASEGT. V was pared by 2 bases and J by 11 bases, with 6 bases of the junction left unmatched. The CDR3 loop spans 13 amino acids. CDR3 region: CASSEQRGDAQYF. CDR3 coding DNA: TGTGCCAGCAGTGAACAGCGGGGGGATGCTCAGTACTTC.

The chain carries TRBV4-3 and TRBJ2-2; D uncertain. The CDR3 consists of 16 residues. V lost 1 base and J 5 bases, leaving 14 bases between the germline ends. Germline CDR1 and CDR2: LGHNA and YSLEER. CDR3 sequence: CASSQAARSYTGELFF. The CDR3 DNA reads TGCGCCAGCAGCCAAGCGGCCAGGAGTTATACCGGGGAGCTGTTTTTT.

The chain is built from TRBV6-5 and TRBJ2-2; D is undetermined. Germline V CDR1 and CDR2: MNHEY, SVGAGI. This CDR3 comprises 11 residues. V lost 8 bases to trimming and J lost 8 bases, with 9 bases between them. The DNA for the CDR3 is TGTGCCAGCGTTGGGTGGGGGGAGCTGTTTTTT. Its protein is CASVGWGELFF.

This chain connects TRBV7-9 to TRBJ1-2; TRBD1 is a possible D gene (6 bases). CDR1 and CDR2 (germline): SEHNR, FQNEAQ (reference sequence). The V gene lost 4 bases and the J gene lost 8 bases, with 17 bases spanning the gap. The CDR3 runs 14 residues. CDR3 sequence reads: CASSSHRVDLGYTF. The DNA for the CDR3 is TGTGCCAGCAGCTCCCACAGGGTCGATCTAGGCTACACCTTC. Full variable domain (remainder filled in from reference TRBV7-9 and TRBJ1-2): DTGVSQNPRHKITKRGQNVTFRCDPISEHNRLYWYRQTLGQGPEFLTYFQNEAQLEKSRLLSDRFSAERPKGSFSTLEIQRTEQGDSAMYLCASSSHRVDLGYTFGSGTRLTVV.

This clone has a single count. The rearrangement links TRBV7-8 to TRBJ1-3; no clear D gene. CDR1 and CDR2 from the germline V gene are SGHVS and FQNEAQ. Trimming removed 4 bases at V and 2 bases at J, with 15 bases between. The CDR3 has 16 residues. CDR3 residues: CASSYLQEKTGNTIYF. CDR3 bases: TGTGCCAGCAGCTACCTCCAGGAAAAGACTGGAAACACCATATATTTT.

The genes are TRBV9 and TRBJ1-1; D is undetermined. Between the trimmed V and J ends, which lost 1 base and 0 bases, there was a span of 7 bases. The CDR3 contains 14 residues. Looked up from germline, CDR1 is SGDLS and CDR2 is YYNGEE. Written as DNA, the CDR3 is TGTGCCAGCAGCGTACACCAGTTGAACACTGAAGCTTTCTTT. Translating gives CASSVHQLNTEAFF. Full variable domain (remainder filled in from reference TRBV9 and TRBJ1-1): DSGVTQTPKHLITATGQRVTLRCSPRSGDLSVYWYQQSLDQGLQFLIQYYNGEERAKGNILERFSAQQFPDLHSELNLSSLELGDSALYFCASSVHQLNTEAFFGQGTRLTVV.

This sequence joins TRBV5-4 and TRBJ2-1, with TRBD2 identical over 7 bases. The CDR3 runs to 17 residues. The ends lost 0 bases at V and 4 bases at J; junction bases unmatched: 10. Per germline, CDR1 SGHNT and CDR2 YYREEE (reference sequence). The CDR3 DNA is TGTGCCAGCAGCTTGGATGTAGCTAGCGGTACATACAATGAGCAGTTCTTC. This encodes CASSLDVASGTYNEQFF.

The gene calls are TRBV6-5 and TRBJ2-7; perhaps D is TRBD1 or TRBD2 (5 bases each). The V gene's germline CDR1 is MNHEY and CDR2 SVGAGI. Trimming took off 11 bases at V and 1 base at J, with 18 bases between the two ends. The CDR3 is 14 amino acids. This CDR3 reads CAGTGPQTSYEQYF. The CDR3 DNA reads TGTGCCGGCACGGGACCTCAGACTTCCTACGAGCAGTACTTC.

This clone was picked up one time. The chain joins TRBV11-3 to TRBJ2-2, with 9 bases matching TRBD2. CDR3 length: 16 residues. The V and J ends lost 2 bases and 5 bases, in that order; junction bases with no gene match: 6. Germline lookup yields CDR1 SGHNT and CDR2 YENEEA. The CDR3, as DNA: TGTGCCAGCAGCTTAAGTCTAGCGGGAAGTACCGGGGAGCTGTTTTTT. Protein sequence: CASSLSLAGSTGELFF. Supplemented by reference TRBV11-3 and TRBJ2-2, the full variable domain reads EAGVVQSPRYKIIEKKQPVAFWCNPISGHNTLYWYLQNLGQGPELLIRYENEEAVDDSQLPKDRFSAERLKGVDSTLKIQPAELGDSAVYLCASSLSLAGSTGELFFGEGSRLTVL.

The chain employs TRBV6-2 or TRBV6-3 and TRBJ2-1; possible D gene TRBD2, 6 bases. CDR3 length: 14 residues. CDR1 MNHEY and CDR2 SVGEGT come from the germline V gene. The V end was cut by 4 bases, the J end by 8 bases, with 15 bases between. CDR3 coding DNA: TGTGCCAGCAGTTCCCCGGGAGCGGGCTATGAGCAGTTCTTC. As protein: CASSSPGAGYEQFF.

The chain recombines TRBV30 with TRBJ2-7; D perhaps matches TRBD1 (6 bases). Deletions cut 2 bases from V and 7 bases from J, with 18 bases between. CDR1 and CDR2 (germline): GTSNPN, SVGIG (reference sequence). The CDR3 runs 14 residues. CDR3 protein: CAWSPTNLRGEQYF. The CDR3 region has the DNA TGTGCCTGGAGTCCGACTAACCTCAGGGGTGAGCAGTACTTC.

This rearrangement joins TRBV9 to TRBJ2-7, with 7 bases matching TRBD1. Germline V gives CDR1 SGDLS, CDR2 YYNGEE. The V segment lost 3 bases and the J segment 3 bases; nucleotides outside the gene matches: 9. This CDR3 comprises 15 residues. The CDR3 loop is CASSALGTANYEQYF. The CDR3 DNA reads TGTGCCAGCAGCGCACTCGGGACAGCCAACTACGAGCAGTACTTC.